This T cell receptor beta chain came from a study of radiation and T cells in renal cell carcinoma. Study details: Nephrectomy followed 15 Gy stereotactic body radiation by 4 weeks.

A remark on this clone: Its antigen remains unknown.

The length of the CDR3 is 11 residues. The V end lost 8 bases, the J end lost 3 bases, and 8 bases lay between the germline ends. Looked up from germline, CDR1 is SNHLY and CDR2 is FYNNEI. Only in-frame clones appear in the TCRdb table, and some are missing; sequencing was by immunoSEQ multiplex PCR. Among 90,000 to 100,000 clones, approximately 86% were seen once, and the ten largest hold 7.5% to 8.5%. Overall study findings and caveats: Top tumor clonotypes rose in blood 2 weeks post-radiation, then contracted.

Specified time point: baseline pretreatment blood. The treatment was: 15 Gy SBRT to primary tumor, nephrectomy 4 weeks later. Serial blood draws occurred at baseline and 2 and 4 weeks post-SBRT. The patient's renal cell carcinoma had clear cell pathology. The sequences come from blood, collected from a patient whose treatment included radiotherapy and nephrectomy. The sequence derives from a man in his fifties with renal cell carcinoma. The rearrangement joins TRBV2 to TRBJ2-7; the D is unclear. Written as DNA, the CDR3 is TGTGCCAGCGGGCCGGGCTACGAGCAGTACTTC. This sequence encodes CASGPGYEQYF.